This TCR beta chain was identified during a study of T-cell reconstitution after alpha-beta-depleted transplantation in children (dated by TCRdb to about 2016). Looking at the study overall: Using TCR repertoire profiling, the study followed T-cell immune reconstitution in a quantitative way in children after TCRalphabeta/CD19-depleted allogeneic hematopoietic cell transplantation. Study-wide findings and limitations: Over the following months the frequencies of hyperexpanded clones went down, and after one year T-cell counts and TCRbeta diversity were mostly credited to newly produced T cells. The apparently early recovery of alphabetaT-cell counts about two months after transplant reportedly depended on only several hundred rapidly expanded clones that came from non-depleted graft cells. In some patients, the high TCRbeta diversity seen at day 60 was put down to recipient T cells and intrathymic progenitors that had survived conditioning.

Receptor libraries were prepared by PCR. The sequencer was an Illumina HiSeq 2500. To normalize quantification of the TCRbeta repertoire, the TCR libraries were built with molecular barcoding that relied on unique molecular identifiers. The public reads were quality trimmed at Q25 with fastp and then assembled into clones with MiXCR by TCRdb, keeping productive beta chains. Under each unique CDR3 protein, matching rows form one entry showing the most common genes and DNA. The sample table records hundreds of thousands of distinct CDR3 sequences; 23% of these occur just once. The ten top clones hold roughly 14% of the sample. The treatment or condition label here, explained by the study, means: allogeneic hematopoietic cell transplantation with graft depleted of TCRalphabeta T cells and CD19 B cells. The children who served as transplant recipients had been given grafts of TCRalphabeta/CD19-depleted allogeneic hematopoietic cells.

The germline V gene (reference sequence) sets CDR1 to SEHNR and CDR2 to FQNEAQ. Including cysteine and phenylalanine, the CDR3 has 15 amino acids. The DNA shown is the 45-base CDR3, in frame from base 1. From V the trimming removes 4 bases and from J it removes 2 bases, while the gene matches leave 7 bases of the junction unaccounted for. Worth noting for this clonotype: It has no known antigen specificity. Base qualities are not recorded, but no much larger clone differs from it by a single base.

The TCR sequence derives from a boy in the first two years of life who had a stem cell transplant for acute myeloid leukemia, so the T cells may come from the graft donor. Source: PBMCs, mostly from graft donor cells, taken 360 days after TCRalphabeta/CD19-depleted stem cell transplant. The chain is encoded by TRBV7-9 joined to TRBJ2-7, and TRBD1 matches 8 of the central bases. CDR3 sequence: CASSSDRVNAYEQYF. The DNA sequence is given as TGTGCCAGCAGCTCGGACAGGGTTAATGCCTACGAGCAGTACTTC.